This T cell receptor (beta chain) comes out of a study of blood T cells in healthy people across ages. This clonotype has just a few counts. For the second PCR, which ran for 7 to 11 cycles, a sample-barcoded 5' primer and a J-beta primer mix were used. Template switching added a 12-random-nucleotide identifier to every cDNA molecule. TCRdb reanalysed the 5' RACE reads using MiXCR and keeps one entry per CDR3 protein. Here the sample spans more than 900,000 distinct CDR3 sequences, almost 30% being singletons. This CDR3 comprises 13 residues. Germline values: CDR1 MNHEY, CDR2 SMNVEV (reference sequence). These records were also assigned to another study, of T cells of mothers and their children.

The receptor was isolated from a woman aged 40 to 50 in good health. The sequencing sample was made of blood. The chain uses TRBV27 and TRBJ2-3; 8 bases fit TRBD2. The CDR3 reads CVSGAPSTDTQYF. In DNA, the CDR3 is TGTGTTAGCGGGGCCCCTAGCACAGATACGCAGTATTTT.